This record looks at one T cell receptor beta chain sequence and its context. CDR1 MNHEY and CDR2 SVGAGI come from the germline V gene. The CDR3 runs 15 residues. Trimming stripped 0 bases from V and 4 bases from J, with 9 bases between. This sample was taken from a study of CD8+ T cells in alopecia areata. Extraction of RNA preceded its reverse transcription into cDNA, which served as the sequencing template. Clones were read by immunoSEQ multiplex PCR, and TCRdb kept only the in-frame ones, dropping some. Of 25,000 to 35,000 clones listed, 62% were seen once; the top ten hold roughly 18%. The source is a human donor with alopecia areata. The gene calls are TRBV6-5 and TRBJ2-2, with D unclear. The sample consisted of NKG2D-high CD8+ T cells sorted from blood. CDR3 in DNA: TGTGCCAGCAGTTACTCGACCGCCGGCACCGGGGAGCTGTTTTTT. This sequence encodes CASSYSTAGTGELFF.